These T cell receptor beta chains were read from a single sample in a study of shared clonotypes between healthy human individuals. Using immunoSEQ multiplex PCR, the repertoire was profiled, and TCRdb retains in-frame clones only, with some absent. The table lists hundreds of thousands of clones, more than 85% of them singletons. Sequencing was performed on naive CD8+ T cells sorted from blood. Source of these receptors: a man under 40 in good health. Each CDR3 is given with its conserved first and last residue. Each record gives: V gene, clone size, D gene, J gene, CDR3 DNA, CDR3 protein. A D gene is named only where the DNA matches it firmly. Not every row has a clone size; where given, it reads once, few, many or a size class.

>TRBV2|few|TRBD1|TRBJ2-7
TGTGCCAGCGGCTTTAGGGGACAGGGGGGCGAAGGGGCCTCCTACGAGCAGTACTTC
CASGFRGQGGEGASYEQYF
>TRBV7-9|.|.|TRBJ1-4
TGTGCCAGCAGCCCTCCAGGGACCGGTACTAATGAAAAACTGTTTTTT
CASSPPGTGTNEKLFF
>TRBV20-1|once|.|TRBJ2-7
TGCAGTGCTAGAGATTTGGGCTCAGGGTACTTC
CSARDLGSGYF
>TRBV11-1|.|TRBD2|TRBJ2-1
TGTGCCAGCAGCTTAGAGGGATCACCTGGCGGGAGTAAGAATGAGCAGTTCTTC
CASSLEGSPGGSKNEQFF
>TRBV4-1|.|.|TRBJ2-7
TGCGCCAGCAGCCAAGGGGACTTCTCCTACGAGCAGTACTTC
CASSQGDFSYEQYF
>TRBV5-1|.|.|TRBJ1-2
TGCGCCAGCAGCTTGTTCGGGGGAACGGACTATGGCTACACCTTC
CASSLFGGTDYGYTF
>TRBV5-6|.|.|TRBJ2-1
TGTGCCAGCAGCTTTCTAGACAATGAGCAGTTCTTC
CASSFLDNEQFF
>TRBV7-9|.|.|TRBJ1-3
TGTGCCAGCAGCTTATCGGGGCCCTCTGGAAACACCATATATTTT
CASSLSGPSGNTIYF
>TRBV29-1|.|TRBD1|TRBJ2-3
TGCAGCGTCGATGCAGGGGGCGCGAGCACAGATACGCAGTATTTT
CSVDAGGASTDTQYF
>TRBV7-9|.|.|TRBJ1-3
TGTGCCAGCAGCCGGGGAGGGGCCCTTGGAAACACCATATATTTT
CASSRGGALGNTIYF
>TRBV11-2|.|.|TRBJ1-1
TGTGCCAGCAGCTTAGACGAGGGAGGGAACACTGAAGCTTTCTTT
CASSLDEGGNTEAFF
>TRBV27|.|TRBD2|TRBJ2-7
TGTGCCAGCAGTTTATGGACTAGCGGCTACGAGCAGTACTTC
CASSLWTSGYEQYF